These T cell receptor beta chains were read from a single sample in a study of blood T cell repertoires in COVID-19. Clones were read by immunoSEQ multiplex PCR, and TCRdb kept only the in-frame ones, dropping some. The table shows around 68,000 clones, with 85% to 90% occurring only once. The sequenced sample consisted of peripheral blood. The receptor set was obtained from a man in his fifties with acute or convalescent COVID-19. The CDR3 runs from the conserved cysteine through the conserved F or W. D genes are given only for firm matches. Not all rows give a size; the values are once, few, many and, for expanded clones, a class.

clone size: NA
V gene: TRBV18
J gene: TRBJ2-5
D gene: TRBD2
CDR3 protein: CASTRTGTSGRRLQETQYF
CDR3 DNA: TGTGCCAGCACAAGGACAGGGACTAGCGGGAGGCGCCTCCAAGAGACCCAGTACTTC

clone size: NA
V gene: TRBV7-9
J gene: TRBJ1-1
D gene: NA
CDR3 protein: CASSQSGVGTEAFF
CDR3 DNA: TGTGCCAGCAGCCAGTCAGGGGTAGGCACTGAAGCTTTCTTT

clone size: NA
V gene: TRBV4-3
J gene: TRBJ2-1
D gene: NA
CDR3 protein: CASSQDPGHPSRNEQFF
CDR3 DNA: TGCGCCAGCAGCCAAGATCCGGGACACCCGTCCCGCAATGAGCAGTTCTTC

clone size: NA
V gene: TRBV7-9
J gene: TRBJ2-1
D gene: TRBD1
CDR3 protein: CASSPPGTVMGEQFF
CDR3 DNA: TGTGCCAGCAGCCCCCCCGGGACAGTCATGGGTGAGCAGTTCTTC

clone size: NA
V gene: TRBV23-1
J gene: TRBJ2-7
D gene: TRBD2
CDR3 protein: CASSQLVRSRTSGRVLYEQYF
CDR3 DNA: TGCGCCAGCAGTCAATTGGTAAGGAGTCGGACTAGCGGGAGGGTACTTTACGAGCAGTACTTC

clone size: NA
V gene: TRBV3-1/TRBV3-2
J gene: TRBJ2-6
D gene: NA
CDR3 protein: CASSLPQDAGANVLTF
CDR3 DNA: TGTGCCAGCAGCCTCCCTCAGGATGCTGGGGCCAACGTCCTGACTTTC

clone size: NA
V gene: TRBV19
J gene: TRBJ2-3
D gene: TRBD2
CDR3 protein: CASSPAGVLTDTQYF
CDR3 DNA: TGTGCCAGTAGTCCTGCGGGGGTGCTGACAGATACGCAGTATTTT

clone size: NA
V gene: TRBV19
J gene: TRBJ2-2
D gene: TRBD1
CDR3 protein: CASSRTGRSGELFF
CDR3 DNA: TGTGCCAGTAGTCGGACAGGGAGATCGGGGGAGCTGTTTTTT

clone size: NA
V gene: TRBV7-2
J gene: TRBJ2-2
D gene: NA
CDR3 protein: CASSSPPGPGELFF
CDR3 DNA: TGTGCCAGCAGCTCACCACCGGGTCCCGGGGAGCTGTTTTTT

clone size: NA
V gene: TRBV25-1
J gene: TRBJ1-4
D gene: TRBD1
CDR3 protein: CASSAGTGWDGKLFF
CDR3 DNA: TGTGCCAGCAGTGCCGGGACAGGGTGGGATGGAAAACTGTTTTTT

clone size: NA
V gene: TRBV10-2
J gene: TRBJ2-3
D gene: TRBD2
CDR3 protein: CASSLAGALDTQYF
CDR3 DNA: TGCGCCAGCAGTCTAGCGGGAGCCTTAGATACGCAGTATTTT

clone size: NA
V gene: TRBV24-1
J gene: TRBJ2-3
D gene: TRBD2
CDR3 protein: CATSDPTQGRGTDTQYF
CDR3 DNA: TGTGCCACCAGTGATCCGACCCAAGGGAGGGGCACAGATACGCAGTATTTT

clone size: NA
V gene: TRBV4-3
J gene: TRBJ1-3
D gene: NA
CDR3 protein: CASSRGGFGQLTGNTIYF
CDR3 DNA: TGCGCCAGCAGCCGGGGGGGATTTGGGCAGCTAACTGGAAACACCATATATTTT

clone size: NA
V gene: TRBV29-1
J gene: TRBJ1-2
D gene: NA
CDR3 protein: CSAAQSTIYGYTF
CDR3 DNA: TGCAGCGCAGCGCAGTCCACCATCTATGGCTACACCTTC

clone size: NA
V gene: TRBV21-1
J gene: TRBJ1-5
D gene: NA
CDR3 protein: CASSKGRGLCSNQPQHF
CDR3 DNA: TGTGCCAGCAGCAAAGGCAGGGGGCTATGTAGCAATCAGCCCCAGCATTTT

clone size: NA
V gene: TRBV12-5
J gene: TRBJ2-1
D gene: TRBD2
CDR3 protein: CASGLVVLPGLAGGTYNEQFF
CDR3 DNA: TGTGCTAGTGGTTTGGTGGTCCTACCGGGACTAGCGGGAGGTACTTACAATGAGCAGTTCTTC

clone size: NA
V gene: TRBV6-5
J gene: TRBJ1-5
D gene: NA
CDR3 protein: CASMRNQPQHF
CDR3 DNA: TGTGCCAGCATGCGTAATCAGCCCCAGCATTTT

clone size: NA
V gene: TRBV7-9
J gene: TRBJ2-2
D gene: TRBD1
CDR3 protein: CASSLVRTGGLANTGELFF
CDR3 DNA: TGTGCCAGCAGCCTGGTCAGGACAGGGGGACTTGCGAACACCGGGGAGCTGTTTTTT

clone size: NA
V gene: TRBV28
J gene: TRBJ1-4
D gene: NA
CDR3 protein: CASSPDRVHEKLFF
CDR3 DNA: TGTGCCAGCAGCCCCGACAGAGTACATGAAAAACTGTTTTTT

clone size: NA
V gene: TRBV15
J gene: TRBJ1-6
D gene: TRBD1
CDR3 protein: CATSSPGQSSYNSPLHF
CDR3 DNA: TGTGCCACCAGCTCACCGGGACAGAGCTCCTATAATTCACCCCTCCACTTT

clone size: NA
V gene: TRBV18
J gene: TRBJ2-3
D gene: NA
CDR3 protein: CASSPPASYSTDTQYF
CDR3 DNA: TGTGCCAGCTCACCACCTGCGAGCTATAGCACAGATACGCAGTATTTT

clone size: NA
V gene: TRBV11-2
J gene: TRBJ1-1
D gene: TRBD1
CDR3 protein: CASSLALGQGDEAFF
CDR3 DNA: TGTGCCAGCAGCTTAGCGCTTGGACAGGGCGATGAAGCTTTCTTT

clone size: once
V gene: TRBV28
J gene: TRBJ1-1
D gene: TRBD1
CDR3 protein: CASSVQGRAEAFF
CDR3 DNA: TGTGCCAGCAGTGTACAGGGGCGAGCTGAAGCTTTCTTT

clone size: NA
V gene: TRBV7-8
J gene: TRBJ2-2
D gene: TRBD2
CDR3 protein: CASSLAGGLTGELFF
CDR3 DNA: TGTGCCAGCAGCTTAGCGGGAGGGCTAACCGGGGAGCTGTTTTTT

clone size: NA
V gene: TRBV24-1
J gene: TRBJ2-3
D gene: NA
CDR3 protein: CATSDPGQRGDTQYF
CDR3 DNA: TGTGCCACCAGTGATCCGGGCCAGAGGGGGGATACGCAGTATTTT

clone size: NA
V gene: TRBV5-4
J gene: TRBJ2-6
D gene: NA
CDR3 protein: CASSPFGQGLTSGANVLTF
CDR3 DNA: TGTGCCAGCAGCCCCTTCGGGCAGGGCCTAACCTCTGGGGCCAACGTCCTGACTTTC

clone size: NA
V gene: TRBV6-2/TRBV6-3
J gene: TRBJ2-5
D gene: TRBD1
CDR3 protein: CASSHETGAIQETQYF
CDR3 DNA: TGTGCCAGCAGTCACGAGACAGGGGCAATCCAAGAGACCCAGTACTTC

clone size: NA
V gene: TRBV7-9
J gene: TRBJ2-1
D gene: TRBD2
CDR3 protein: CASSLAWTSLLQFF
CDR3 DNA: TGTGCCAGCAGCTTAGCATGGACTAGCTTGCTACAGTTCTTC

clone size: NA
V gene: TRBV5-1
J gene: TRBJ2-1
D gene: NA
CDR3 protein: CASGLDLAYNEQFF
CDR3 DNA: TGCGCCAGCGGCCTGGACCTAGCCTACAATGAGCAGTTCTTC

clone size: NA
V gene: TRBV7-6
J gene: TRBJ1-2
D gene: NA
CDR3 protein: CASSPQGEGNYGYTF
CDR3 DNA: TGTGCCAGCAGCCCCCAGGGCGAAGGAAACTATGGCTACACCTTC

clone size: NA
V gene: TRBV4-2
J gene: TRBJ2-1
D gene: TRBD2
CDR3 protein: CASSQGISGRLAAYNEQFF
CDR3 DNA: TGTGCCAGCAGCCAAGGGATTAGCGGGAGGCTGGCCGCCTACAATGAGCAGTTCTTC

clone size: NA
V gene: TRBV20-1
J gene: TRBJ2-3
D gene: NA
CDR3 protein: CSASGRAGAVNTQYF
CDR3 DNA: TGCAGTGCTAGTGGGCGGGCAGGGGCCGTAAATACGCAGTATTTT

clone size: NA
V gene: TRBV2
J gene: TRBJ2-1
D gene: NA
CDR3 protein: CASSGVRGYNEQFF
CDR3 DNA: TGTGCCAGCAGTGGGGTCCGGGGGTACAATGAGCAGTTCTTC

clone size: NA
V gene: TRBV3-1/TRBV3-2
J gene: TRBJ1-1
D gene: TRBD1
CDR3 protein: CASSQVLDRGSMNTEAFF
CDR3 DNA: TGTGCCAGCAGCCAAGTATTAGACAGGGGGTCGATGAACACTGAAGCTTTCTTT

clone size: few
V gene: TRBV5-1
J gene: TRBJ1-5
D gene: NA
CDR3 protein: CASSLFPDQPQHF
CDR3 DNA: TGCGCCAGCAGCTTGTTTCCAGATCAGCCCCAGCATTTT

clone size: NA
V gene: TRBV9
J gene: TRBJ1-5
D gene: NA
CDR3 protein: CASSLEGVNQPQHF
CDR3 DNA: TGTGCCAGCAGCCTCGAAGGGGTTAACCAGCCCCAGCATTTT

clone size: NA
V gene: TRBV6-5
J gene: TRBJ2-3
D gene: TRBD1
CDR3 protein: CASGQGRTSTDTQYF
CDR3 DNA: TGTGCCAGCGGACAGGGAAGAACTAGCACAGATACGCAGTATTTT

clone size: NA
V gene: TRBV25-1
J gene: TRBJ2-1
D gene: NA
CDR3 protein: CASSKPDGSRGEQFF
CDR3 DNA: TGTGCCAGCAGCAAACCGGATGGGAGCAGGGGTGAGCAGTTCTTC

clone size: NA
V gene: TRBV12-3/TRBV12-4
J gene: TRBJ1-5
D gene: NA
CDR3 protein: CASSPGGAQPQHF
CDR3 DNA: TGTGCCAGCAGTCCTGGGGGGGCTCAGCCCCAGCATTTT

clone size: NA
V gene: TRBV11-2
J gene: TRBJ2-5
D gene: NA
CDR3 protein: CASSLVGQETQYF
CDR3 DNA: TGTGCCAGCAGCTTAGTCGGTCAAGAGACCCAGTACTTC

clone size: NA
V gene: TRBV7-2
J gene: TRBJ1-1
D gene: NA
CDR3 protein: CASSLGLGGGWTTEAFF
CDR3 DNA: TGTGCCAGCAGCTTAGGCCTGGGGGGGGGTTGGACCACTGAAGCTTTCTTT

clone size: few
V gene: TRBV20-1
J gene: TRBJ1-2
D gene: NA
CDR3 protein: CSADSPYGYTF
CDR3 DNA: TGCAGTGCTGACAGTCCGTATGGCTACACCTTC

clone size: NA
V gene: TRBV5-1
J gene: TRBJ2-1
D gene: TRBD2
CDR3 protein: CASSPEGLAAYNEQFF
CDR3 DNA: TGCGCCAGCAGCCCAGAGGGACTAGCGGCATACAATGAGCAGTTCTTC

clone size: NA
V gene: TRBV29-1
J gene: TRBJ2-2
D gene: TRBD1
CDR3 protein: CSVAHRGNGELFF
CDR3 DNA: TGCAGCGTTGCGCACAGGGGGAACGGGGAGCTGTTTTTT

clone size: NA
V gene: TRBV18
J gene: TRBJ1-2
D gene: NA
CDR3 protein: CASSPFREGGDGYTF
CDR3 DNA: TGTGCCAGCTCACCGTTTCGAGAGGGTGGGGATGGCTACACCTTC

clone size: NA
V gene: TRBV28
J gene: TRBJ1-1
D gene: NA
CDR3 protein: CASTGNTEAFF
CDR3 DNA: TGTGCCAGTACAGGGAACACTGAAGCTTTCTTT

clone size: NA
V gene: TRBV11-3
J gene: TRBJ1-2
D gene: NA
CDR3 protein: CASSLRGYGYTF
CDR3 DNA: TGTGCCAGCAGCTTAAGAGGGTATGGCTACACCTTC

clone size: NA
V gene: TRBV30
J gene: TRBJ1-3
D gene: NA
CDR3 protein: CAWSPSGNTIYF
CDR3 DNA: TGTGCCTGGAGCCCCTCCGGAAACACCATATATTTT